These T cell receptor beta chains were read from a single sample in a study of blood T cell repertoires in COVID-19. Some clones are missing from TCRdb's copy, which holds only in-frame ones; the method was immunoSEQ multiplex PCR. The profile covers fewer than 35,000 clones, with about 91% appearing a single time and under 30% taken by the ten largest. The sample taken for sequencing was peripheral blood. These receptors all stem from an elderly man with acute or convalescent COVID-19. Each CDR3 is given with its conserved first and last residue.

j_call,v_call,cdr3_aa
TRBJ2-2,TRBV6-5,CASKSGRGWTGELFF
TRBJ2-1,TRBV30,CASESGRGDNEQFF
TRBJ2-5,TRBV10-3,CAIGALARLTQYF
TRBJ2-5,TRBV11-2,CASSSGLAGVAETQYF
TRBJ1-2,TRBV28,CASSRAGHNNYGYTF
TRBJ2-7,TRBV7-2,CASSSYYEQYF
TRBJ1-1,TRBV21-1,CASTPGQGVFGAEAFF
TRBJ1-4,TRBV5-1,CASSAWGVEAEKLFF
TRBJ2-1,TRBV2,CASTAGEGRGNEQFF
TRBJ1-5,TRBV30,CAWSRQGRNNQPQHF
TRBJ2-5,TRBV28,CASSTRSGGETQYF
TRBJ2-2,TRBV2,CASRLGLAGELFF
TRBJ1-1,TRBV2,CASQQGFESEAFF
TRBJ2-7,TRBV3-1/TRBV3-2,CASSQLAGEHEQYF
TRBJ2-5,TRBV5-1,CASSLGGSGREETQYF
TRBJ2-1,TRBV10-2,CASYREWSYNEQFF
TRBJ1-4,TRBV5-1,CASSPGPGQTATNEKLFF
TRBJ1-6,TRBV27,CASSLAAGGHSPLHF
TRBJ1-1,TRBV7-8,CASSQGQNTEAFF
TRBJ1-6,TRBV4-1,CASSQETQAGQSPLHF
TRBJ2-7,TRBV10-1,CASSPGRYEQYF
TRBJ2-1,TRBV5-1,CASSLGEAGGSYNEQFF
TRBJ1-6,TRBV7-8,CASSLSRDRGSYNSPLHF
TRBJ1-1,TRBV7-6,CASSSREGVGAFF
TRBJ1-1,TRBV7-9,CASSFPRGQGKTEAFF
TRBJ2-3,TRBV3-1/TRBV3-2,CASSQYQREVDTQYF
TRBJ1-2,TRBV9,CASSATGGAGGYTF
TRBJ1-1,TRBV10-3,CAISGTGQNTEAFF
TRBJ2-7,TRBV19,CASSRVSGAGNEQYF
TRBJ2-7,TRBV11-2,CASSFGTGGLYEQYF
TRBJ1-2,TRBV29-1,CSAQGGYGYTF
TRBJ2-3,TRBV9,CASSVNDFGTDTQYF
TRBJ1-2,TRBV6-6,CASSPLRGSNYGYTF
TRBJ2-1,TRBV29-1,CSVSPLSGPNNEQFF
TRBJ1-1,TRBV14,CASSQPTLMRAEAFF
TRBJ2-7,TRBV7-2,CASSLSYEQYF
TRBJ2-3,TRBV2,CASSERLAGEFDADTQYF
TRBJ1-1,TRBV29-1,CSVEGTGDATEAFF
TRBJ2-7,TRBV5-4,CASREEEVSGFSQYF
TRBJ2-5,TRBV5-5,CASGLAGGLGETQYF
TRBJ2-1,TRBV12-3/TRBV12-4,CASSLGLRGEVFF
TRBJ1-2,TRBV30,CAWNGQGSGYTF
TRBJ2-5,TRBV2,CASRNPVADQETQYF
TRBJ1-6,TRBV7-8,CASRPTGDSSYNSPLHF
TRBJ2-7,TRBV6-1,CASSEVSGSYEQYF
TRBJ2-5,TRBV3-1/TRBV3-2,CASSQGLAGRQETQYF
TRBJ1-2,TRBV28,CASSRQTGGWGYTF
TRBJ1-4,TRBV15,CATTFRGPNEKLFF
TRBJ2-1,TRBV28,CASTPAGDRGTNEQFF
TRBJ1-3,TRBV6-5,CASSYSSGDSGNTIYF
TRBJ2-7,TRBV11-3,CASRSPLAGVSEQYF
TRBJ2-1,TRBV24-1,CATSDLSSGLYNEQFF
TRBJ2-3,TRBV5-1,CASSLDGTGTTDTQYF